One T cell receptor (beta chain) is described in this entry. Its cognate antigen is unknown. No patient had autoimmune disease or received systemic immunosuppression. The data were taken from a study of OX40 agonist ivuxolimab in advanced cancers. The V gene lost 6 bases and the J gene lost 0 bases, with 13 bases spanning the gap. Germline CDR1 and CDR2: MDHEN and SYDVKM. The CDR3 is 15 amino acids. General study results and limits: Low normalized T-cell clonal expansion was also seen in some nonresponders. Dosing at 0.1 to 3.0 mg/kg was accompanied by clonal expansion of CD4+ and CD8+ blood T cells by week 6.

The method was immunoSEQ multiplex PCR; TCRdb's version includes in-frame clones alone and lacks a portion of them. The data hold about 50,000 clones, with approximately 93% observed a single time. The source is an adult with an advanced solid tumor such as melanoma, head and neck, liver or kidney cancer. V and J are TRBV28 and TRBJ2-3, with D maybe TRBD2 (5 bases). Specimen: CD4+ or CD8+ T cells sorted from blood, collected in a trial of the OX40 agonist ivuxolimab. DNA for the CDR3: TGTGCCAGCAGACCACAGCGGTTTAGCACAGATACGCAGTATTTT. It specifies CASRPQRFSTDTQYF.